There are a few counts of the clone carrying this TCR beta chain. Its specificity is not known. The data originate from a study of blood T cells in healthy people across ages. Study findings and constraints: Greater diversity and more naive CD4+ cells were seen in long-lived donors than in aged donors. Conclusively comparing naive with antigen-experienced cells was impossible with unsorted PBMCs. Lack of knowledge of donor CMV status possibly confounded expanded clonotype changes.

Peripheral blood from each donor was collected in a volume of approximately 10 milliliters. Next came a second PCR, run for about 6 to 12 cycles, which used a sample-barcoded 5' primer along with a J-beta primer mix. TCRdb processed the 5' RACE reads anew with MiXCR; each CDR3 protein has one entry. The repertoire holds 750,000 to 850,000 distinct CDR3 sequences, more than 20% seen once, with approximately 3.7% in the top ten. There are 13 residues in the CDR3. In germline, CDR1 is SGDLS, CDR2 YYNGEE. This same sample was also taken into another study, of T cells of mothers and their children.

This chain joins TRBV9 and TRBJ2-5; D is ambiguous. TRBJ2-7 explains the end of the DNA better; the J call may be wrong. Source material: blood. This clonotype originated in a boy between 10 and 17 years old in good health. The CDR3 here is CASSVGISYEQYF. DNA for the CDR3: TGTGCCAGCAGCGTAGGGATCTCCTACGAGCAGTACTTC.